Sequencing of this T cell receptor (beta chain) was carried out in a study of CD8 T cells in ankylosing spondylitis. The study's findings and limits: Earlier authors reported some of these motif variants in reactive arthritis synovial fluid and blood. It was reported that disease-linked clones were significantly enriched in matched ankylosing spondylitis synovial fluid. Within ankylosing spondylitis blood, a TCR beta motif made up of eight highly homologous variants appeared to be characteristic.

Per germline, CDR1 SGHVS and CDR2 FQNEAQ. This CDR3 is 16 amino acids long. V lost 5 bases, J lost 8 bases, and 13 bases stayed unmatched. TCRdb reanalysed the 5' RACE reads using MiXCR and keeps one entry per CDR3 protein. This sample yields about 350,000 distinct CDR3 sequences, of which approximately 22% are seen a single time; around 12% belongs to the top ten. In the case of this clonotype: Its target is unknown.

The receptor was isolated from a male donor with ankylosing spondylitis or in good health (not recorded which). The sample taken for sequencing was blood, either unsorted or a sorted T cell fraction (not recorded which). This chain links TRBV7-8 with TRBJ2-1, with TRBD2 matching 9 bases. The CDR3 DNA reads as TGTGCCAGCAGCACAGTAGCGGGGGAGGCTAGCTATGAGCAGTTCTTC. This gives the protein CASSTVAGEASYEQFF.